The TCR beta chain under discussion was sequenced for a study of beta chain features in type 1 diabetes. About this clone itself: Its cognate antigen is unknown.

General study results and limits: In every one of the four CD4+ subsets, TCRB CDR3s were moderately but significantly shorter in Type 1 diabetes patients.

Expressed TCRB transcripts got sequenced, as all isolated RNA was reverse transcribed. Clones were sequenced by immunoSEQ multiplex PCR, and TCRdb holds only the in-frame ones, with some missing. The sample records about 390,000 clones, over 9% being singletons. With V trimmed by 10 bases and J by 10 bases, 18 bases remained unmatched. Germline loops: CDR1 MGHDK, CDR2 SYGVNS. The CDR3 contains 15 residues. This TCR was sampled from a man aged 30 to 39 with type 1 diabetes. Sequences were obtained from central memory CD4+ T cells from blood. This chain uses TRBV25-1 with TRBJ1-4, with 7 bases aligning to TRBD1. The CDR3 nucleotides are TGTGCCACCTCCCCGACAGGGAGGGCGGGGGGAAAACTGTTTTTT. This encodes CATSPTGRAGGKLFF.